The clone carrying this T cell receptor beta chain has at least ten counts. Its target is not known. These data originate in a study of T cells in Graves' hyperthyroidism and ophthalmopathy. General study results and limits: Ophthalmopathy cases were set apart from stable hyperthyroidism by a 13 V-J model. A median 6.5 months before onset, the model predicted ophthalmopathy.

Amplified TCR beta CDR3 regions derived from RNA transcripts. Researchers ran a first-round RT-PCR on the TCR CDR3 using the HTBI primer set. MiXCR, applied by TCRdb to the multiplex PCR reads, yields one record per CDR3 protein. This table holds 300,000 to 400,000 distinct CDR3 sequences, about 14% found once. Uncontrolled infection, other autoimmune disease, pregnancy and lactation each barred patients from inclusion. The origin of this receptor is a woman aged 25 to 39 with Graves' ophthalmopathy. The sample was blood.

The CDR3 protein is CASRTGYYEQYF. The CDR3 DNA sequence: TGTGCCAGCAGGACTGGATACTACGAGCAGTACTTC. The chain employs TRBV6-1 and TRBJ2-7; D uncertain. The length of the CDR3 is 12 residues. The V end lost 6 bases, the J end lost 3 bases, and 9 bases lay between the germline ends. Germline CDR1 is MNHNS and CDR2 is SASEGT.